A selection of T cell receptor beta chains follows, all from one sample in a study of CXCR3-negative and CXCR3-positive naive CD8 T cells. TCRdb reprocessed the 5' RACE reads; each CDR3 protein has one entry and no DNA is given. The listing records around 81,000 distinct CDR3 sequences. Sequencing was performed on naive CXCR3- CD8+ T cells from blood. The receptor set was obtained from a human donor in good health. Some clones in this sample may be carry-over from other donors' samples. Each CDR3 is given with its conserved first and last residue.

v_gene	j_gene	CDR3aa
TRBV6-2/TRBV6-3	TRBJ1-5	CASSYSPQPQHF
TRBV6-5	TRBJ2-1	CASSYGNEQFF
TRBV21-1	TRBJ2-1	CASFQTSGHYNEQFF
TRBV7-2	TRBJ2-3	CASSRLAGTDTQYF
TRBV11-2	TRBJ2-1	CASSLVQWGADNEQFF
TRBV29-1	TRBJ2-1	CSARATGGGNEQFF
TRBV4-1	TRBJ1-5	CASSQITGGTQPQHF
TRBV10-3	TRBJ1-1	CAISESGMNTEAFF
TRBV28	TRBJ2-3	CASSPRQLSGGTDTQYF
TRBV29-1	TRBJ2-7	CSVVGPRNPYEQYF
TRBV2	TRBJ2-7	CASSVGSGSYEQYF
TRBV19	TRBJ1-4	CASSINWDRRNEKLFF
TRBV15	TRBJ2-1	CATSRETSGDNEQFF
TRBV29-1	TRBJ2-3	CSARAGTGGPTDTQYF
TRBV12-3/TRBV12-4	TRBJ2-4	CASSLLADAKNIQYF
TRBV7-8	TRBJ2-7	CASSAPDSYEQYF
TRBV28	TRBJ2-7	CASSLRTSGAWPYEQYF
TRBV12-3/TRBV12-4	TRBJ1-4	CASSFSDEKLFF
TRBV7-3	TRBJ2-1	CASGQGGRVYNEQFF